What follows is one T cell receptor (beta chain) and its context. Specified time point: newly diagnosed, previously untreated cHL patient sample. Magnetic depletion of unwanted cells isolated CD4+ T cells from thawed PBMCs. Investigators turned to newly diagnosed, untreated classical Hodgkin lymphoma PBMCs for comparison. This sample is part of a study of PD-1 blockade in classical Hodgkin lymphoma. Assay used: immunoSEQ multiplex PCR; TCRdb lists only in-frame clones, some missing. Of under 35,000 clones in the sample, approximately 90% were seen once. V lost 5 bases and J lost 4, with 18 bases in between. The CDR3 totals 16 residues. CDR1 is SGHVS, CDR2 FQNEAQ, per germline.

Sample: CD4+ T cells from blood. This TCR derives from a human donor with classical Hodgkin lymphoma. The chain links TRBV7-8 to TRBJ1-3; D is possibly TRBD1 (5 bases). The CDR3 DNA reads TGTGCCAGCAGCCCCTCCCCGGCAGGGTCAGGAAACACCATATATTTT. Translated, it gives CASSPSPAGSGNTIYF.